One and the same sample provided the 28 T cell receptor beta chains below, sequenced in a study of shared clonotypes between healthy human individuals. CD8 cells classed as naive were CD45RO-negative and positively selected for CCR7, excluding terminally differentiated effector memory CD45RA+ cells. Clones were sequenced by immunoSEQ multiplex PCR, and TCRdb holds only the in-frame ones, with some missing. The repertoire consists of hundreds of thousands of clones, with about 91% occurring once and the leading ten covering 20% to 25%. Sample: naive CD8+ T cells sorted from blood. These receptors came from a man in his thirties or forties in good health.

The genes are TRBV13 and TRBJ2-2; D is unclear. This CDR3 has 11 amino acids. The V end was cut by 1 base, the J end by 6 bases, with 0 bases between. From germline, CDR1 is PRHDT and CDR2 FYEKMQ (reference sequence). The CDR3 region has the DNA TGTGCCAGCAGCTTAGCCGGGGAGCTGTTTTTT. It codes for CASSLAGELFF.

Note on this clone: The same CDR3 can be traced to other DNA sequences in this sample. The chain uses TRBV28 and TRBJ2-7; no definite D call. The germline gives CDR1 MDHEN, CDR2 SYDVKM. The ends were cut back, 3 bases at V and 4 bases at J, with 4 bases in the middle. This CDR3 contains 11 residues. In DNA, the CDR3 is TGTGCCAGCAGTTTCTCGTACGAGCAGTACTTC. It yields the protein CASSFSYEQYF.

This clone was seen ten or more times. The chain is built from TRBV4-1 and TRBJ2-2; D gene uncertain. Germline V lookup: CDR1 MGHRA, CDR2 YSYEKL. The length of the CDR3 is 12 residues. Trimming took 4 bases from V and 5 from J, leaving 5 bases between them. The CDR3 DNA sequence: TGCGCCAGCAGCCGGGATACCGGGGAGCTGTTTTTT. Protein sequence: CASSRDTGELFF.

This clone appeared once. CDR3 in amino acids: CASSLDLGQYYGYTF. DNA for the CDR3: TGTGCCAGCAGCTTGGATTTGGGTCAGTACTATGGCTACACCTTC. The chain couples TRBV5-4 to TRBJ1-2; no firm D call. The V gene lost 0 bases and the J gene lost 3 bases, with 12 bases spanning the gap. CDR3 size: 15 residues. CDR1 and CDR2 (germline): SGHNT, YYREEE (reference sequence).

The rearrangement uses TRBV7-9 and TRBJ1-2; D perhaps matches TRBD1 (6 bases). Germline CDR1 is SEHNR and CDR2 is FQNEAQ (reference sequence). This CDR3 has 13 amino acids. V lost 4 bases and J lost 3, with 9 bases in between. CDR3: CASSSEGDYGYTF. The CDR3, as DNA: TGTGCCAGCAGCTCGGAGGGGGACTATGGCTACACCTTC.

CDR3 nucleotides: TGTGCCACAATAGCGACCAGCTCCTACAATGAGCAGTTCTTC. Protein: CATIATSSYNEQFF. This chain connects TRBV6-5 to TRBJ2-1, with D maybe TRBD2 (5 bases). Trimming took off 10 bases at V and 0 bases at J, with 13 bases between the two ends. Germline loops: CDR1 MNHEY, CDR2 SVGAGI. This CDR3 spans 14 amino acids.

The chain links TRBV11-2 to TRBJ2-2; no definite D call. This CDR3 region has 16 residues. Per germline, CDR1 SGHAT and CDR2 FQNNGV. V was trimmed by 3 bases and J by 1 base, leaving 12 bases between them. The DNA of the CDR3 is TGTGCCAGCAGCTTCCCCCCCTCTAGGAACACCGGGGAGCTGTTTTTT. This gives the protein CASSFPPSRNTGELFF.

The chain is built from TRBV6-4 and TRBJ1-5; tentatively, D is TRBD1 (5 bases). The CDR3 sequence is 15 residues long. Germline V gene lookup returns CDR1 MRHNA and CDR2 SNTAGT. Trimming removed 6 bases from V and 1 base from J, with 13 bases in between. As DNA, the CDR3 is TGTGCCAGCAGCCGGGTGGGGGGGAGCAATCAGCCCCAGCATTTT. It yields the protein CASSRVGGSNQPQHF.

This chain links TRBV7-8 with TRBJ2-7; either TRBD1 or TRBD2 may supply D (5 bases each). With 5 bases removed from V and 2 bases from J, the gap between germline ends came to 13 bases. The germline V gene encodes CDR1 SGHVS and CDR2 FQNEAQ. The CDR3 has 14 residues. The CDR3 DNA reads TGTGCCAGCAGCCCTCGGGACGGAACCTACGAGCAGTACTTC. Encoded protein: CASSPRDGTYEQYF.

CDR3 in amino acids: CASSLEPGQGVSYEQYF. The CDR3 DNA sequence: TGTGCCAGCAGCTTAGAGCCGGGACAGGGGGTTTCCTACGAGCAGTACTTC. V usage is TRBV11-2 and J usage is TRBJ2-7; 11 bases line up with TRBD1. J gave up 1 base and V 0 bases, and 5 bases lay outside the gene matches. CDR1 and CDR2 from the germline V gene are SGHAT and FQNNGV. This CDR3 has 17 amino acids.

V usage is TRBV28 and J usage is TRBJ1-2; no reliable D call. In germline, CDR1 is MDHEN, CDR2 SYDVKM. V lost 6 bases to trimming and J lost 0 bases, with 11 bases between them. CDR3 length: 14 amino acids. The CDR3 coding sequence is TGTGCCAGCAGCCCCATTTCAGCTAACTATGGCTACACCTTC. Translated: CASSPISANYGYTF.

This clone occurred once. The chain employs TRBV27 and TRBJ2-7; D tentatively reads TRBD1 or TRBD2 (5 bases each). CDR1 MNHEY and CDR2 SMNVEV come from the germline V gene (reference sequence). Trimming took off 4 bases at V and 0 bases at J, with 16 bases between the two ends. This CDR3 is built from 16 residues. In DNA, the CDR3 is TGTGCCAGCAGTTCCTGGGGCGGGTTAAGCTCCTACGAGCAGTACTTC. Translating gives CASSSWGGLSSYEQYF.

This chain connects TRBV6-5 to TRBJ2-7; TRBD1 or TRBD2 may be the D gene (5 bases each). V lost 5 bases and J lost 7, with 12 bases in between. CDR3 length: 12 residues. The germline V gene encodes CDR1 MNHEY and CDR2 SVGAGI. This CDR3 reads CASSPGTLEQYF. CDR3 bases: TGTGCCAGCAGTCCCGGGACCCTGGAGCAGTACTTC.

This sequence joins TRBV27 and TRBJ2-7, with TRBD2 identical over 7 bases. The V and J ends lost 3 bases and 3 bases, in that order; junction bases with no gene match: 2. CDR3 length: 13 residues. In germline, CDR1 is MNHEY, CDR2 SMNVEV (reference sequence). CDR3 region: CASSFSSGYEQYF. The CDR3 coding sequence is TGTGCCAGCAGTTTTTCTAGCGGCTACGAGCAGTACTTC.

The V gene is TRBV27, the J gene TRBJ2-7; 10 positions match TRBD2. CDR1 is MNHEY and CDR2 is SMNVEV in the germline V gene (reference sequence). The trim removed 5 bases at V and 7 bases at J, leaving 11 bases unmatched. The CDR3 consists of 15 residues. CDR3 DNA: TGTGCCAGCAGTCCTAGCGGGAGTGGACTAAGGGAGCAGTACTTC. The encoded protein is CASSPSGSGLREQYF.

This clone was observed a handful of times. The chain links TRBV7-9 to TRBJ2-7, with a weak D call TRBD1 (5 bases). This CDR3 is built from 13 residues. Trimming took 6 bases from V and 4 from J, leaving 13 bases between them. Germline V CDR1 and CDR2: SEHNR, FQNEAQ (reference sequence). CDR3 sequence reads: CASSTRQSYEQYF. Written as DNA, the CDR3 is TGTGCCAGCAGTACCAGACAGTCGTACGAGCAGTACTTC.

The chain carries TRBV28 and TRBJ2-7; D unclear. V shed 1 base and J shed 3 bases, with 10 bases lying between them. The CDR3 has 14 residues. Germline V gene data show CDR1 as MDHEN and CDR2 as SYDVKM. Written as DNA, the CDR3 is TGTGCCAGCAGTTTATTAGGAGCCTACTACGAGCAGTACTTC. Translation gives CASSLLGAYYEQYF.

The gene calls are TRBV28 and TRBJ2-5; D is undetermined. The germline gives CDR1 MDHEN, CDR2 SYDVKM. CDR3 length: 14 residues. Between the trimmed V and J ends, which lost 2 bases and 5 bases, there was a span of 12 bases. CDR3: CASSLALRTETQYF. CDR3 nucleotides: TGTGCCAGCAGTTTAGCCCTCCGAACGGAGACCCAGTACTTC.

V and J are TRBV12-1 and TRBJ2-3; the D call TRBD2 from the table was never checked on the DNA. TRBV12-1 is a pseudogene segment. The CDR3 totals 13 residues. The DNA of the CDR3 is TGTGCCAGCAGCTTTGCCCCCGGAGGAACGCAGTATTTT. As protein: CASSFAPGGTQYF.

The chain joins TRBV7-9 to TRBJ2-7; TRBD1 matches 7 bases. CDR1 SEHNR and CDR2 FQNEAQ come from the germline V gene (reference sequence). Unmatched junction bases numbered 3, after V lost 5 bases and J lost 2 bases. The CDR3 is 13 amino acids. Here the CDR3 DNA reads TGTGCCAGCAGCGACGGACAGGCCTACGAGCAGTACTTC. It codes for CASSDGQAYEQYF.

This clone was seen just once. The V call is TRBV4-3, the J call TRBJ2-6; TRBD1 aligns across 7 bases. This CDR3 comprises 19 residues. Germline V gene lookup returns CDR1 LGHNA and CDR2 YSLEER. With 2 bases clipped from V and 0 bases from J, the junction kept 10 bases outside the gene matches. This chain's CDR3 is CASSQTMTGTISGANVLTF. The CDR3 DNA is TGCGCCAGCAGCCAAACTATGACAGGGACGATCTCTGGGGCCAACGTCCTGACTTTC.

The chain carries TRBV19 and TRBJ2-7; D is possibly TRBD2 (6 bases). Trimming took 5 bases from V and 3 from J, leaving 11 bases between them. Germline assignment: CDR1 LNHDA and CDR2 SQIVND (reference sequence). The CDR3 length is 13 residues. The CDR3 spells CASSGRGSYEQYF. The CDR3 bases are TGTGCCAGTAGTGGTCGGGGGAGCTACGAGCAGTACTTC.

The chain carries TRBV27 and TRBJ2-7; D remains unclear. Per germline, CDR1 MNHEY and CDR2 SMNVEV (reference sequence). The CDR3 is made up of 14 amino acids. Trimming removed 1 base from V and 2 bases from J, with 9 bases in between. The CDR3 DNA reads TGTGCCAGCAGTTTATTGGGAAATACCTACGAGCAGTACTTC. Its translation is CASSLLGNTYEQYF.

This sequence joins TRBV7-9 and TRBJ2-1, with TRBD2 identical over 11 bases. The CDR3 is 15 amino acids. The V gene's germline CDR1 is SEHNR and CDR2 FQNEAQ (reference sequence). Unmatched junction bases numbered 4, after V lost 6 bases and J lost 3 bases. CDR3 in amino acids: CASRILAGGYNEQFF. The CDR3 DNA is TGTGCCAGCAGAATCCTAGCGGGAGGCTACAATGAGCAGTTCTTC.

V gene TRBV7-9 combines with J gene TRBJ2-5; D call uncertain. The V end lost 3 bases, the J end lost 5 bases, and 7 bases lay between the germline ends. CDR3 length: 12 amino acids. Germline V CDR1 and CDR2: SEHNR, FQNEAQ (reference sequence). The CDR3 region is CASSFLAETQYF. The CDR3 region has the DNA TGTGCCAGCAGCTTTCTGGCGGAGACCCAGTACTTC.

This sequence joins TRBV7-2 and TRBJ2-3, with D perhaps assigned TRBD1 or TRBD2 (5 bases each). The CDR3 is 16 amino acids. Trimming took off 1 base at V and 4 bases at J, with 15 bases between the two ends. Per germline, CDR1 SGHTA and CDR2 FQGNSA. The CDR3 DNA is TGTGCCAGCAGCTTAGTGATCCGGGGCGAGGCAGATACGCAGTATTTT. This encodes CASSLVIRGEADTQYF.

This clone was counted once. V usage is TRBV9 and J usage is TRBJ2-2, with a tentative D call TRBD2 (5 bases). This CDR3 is 15 amino acids long. The germline CDR1 and CDR2 sequences are SGDLS and YYNGEE. Trimming cost V 0 bases and J 5 bases, with 11 bases left between them. CDR3 in amino acids: CASSVEGVGTGELFF. In DNA form, the CDR3 reads TGTGCCAGCAGCGTAGAGGGAGTTGGGACCGGGGAGCTGTTTTTT. The full variable domain, its missing parts supplied by reference TRBV9 and TRBJ2-2, is DSGVTQTPKHLITATGQRVTLRCSPRSGDLSVYWYQQSLDQGLQFLIQYYNGEERAKGNILERFSAQQFPDLHSELNLSSLELGDSALYFCASSVEGVGTGELFFGEGSRLTVL.

The chain employs TRBV27 and TRBJ2-7, with TRBD2 matching over 7 bases. The length of the CDR3 is 13 residues. Per germline, CDR1 MNHEY and CDR2 SMNVEV (reference sequence). The V segment lost 5 bases and the J segment 2 bases; nucleotides outside the gene matches: 3. CDR3 sequence: CASSGGGPYEQYF. CDR3 coding DNA: TGTGCCAGCAGTGGGGGGGGACCCTACGAGCAGTACTTC.